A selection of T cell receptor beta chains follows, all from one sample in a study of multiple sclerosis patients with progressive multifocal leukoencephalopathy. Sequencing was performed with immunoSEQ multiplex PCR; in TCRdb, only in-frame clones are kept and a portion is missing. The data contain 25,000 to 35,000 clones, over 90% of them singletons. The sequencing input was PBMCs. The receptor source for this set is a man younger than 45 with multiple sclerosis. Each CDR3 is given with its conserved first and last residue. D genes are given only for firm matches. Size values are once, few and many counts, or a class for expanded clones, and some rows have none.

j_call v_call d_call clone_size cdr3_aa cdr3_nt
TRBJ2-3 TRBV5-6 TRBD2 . CASSPVGGSRTDTQYF TGTGCCAGCAGCCCAGTGGGCGGGAGTCGGACAGATACGCAGTATTTT
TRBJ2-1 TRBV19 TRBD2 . CASSSSGRAYNEQFF TGTGCCAGTAGCTCTAGCGGGAGGGCCTACAATGAGCAGTTCTTC
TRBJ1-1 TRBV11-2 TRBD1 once CASSLPGTANTEAFF TGTGCCAGCAGCTTGCCGGGGACAGCGAACACTGAAGCTTTCTTT
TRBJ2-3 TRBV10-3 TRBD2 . CAISTPTGLAGLTDTQYF TGTGCCATCAGTACTCCGACGGGACTAGCGGGCCTAACAGATACGCAGTATTTT
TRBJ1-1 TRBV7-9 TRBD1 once CASRQTGGAMNTEAFF TGTGCCAGCAGACAGACAGGGGGCGCAATGAACACTGAAGCTTTCTTT
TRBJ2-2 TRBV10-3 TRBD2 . CASLREGQAGELFF TGTGCCTCCCTCCGGGAGGGCCAGGCCGGGGAGCTGTTTTTT
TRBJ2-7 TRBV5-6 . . CASSLARSSYEQYF TGTGCCAGCAGCTTGGCCAGGAGCTCCTACGAGCAGTACTTC
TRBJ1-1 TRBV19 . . CASSIVKDTEAFF TGTGCCAGTAGTATTGTCAAGGACACTGAAGCTTTCTTT
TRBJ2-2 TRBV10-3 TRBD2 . CATTSKAGLNTGELFF TGTGCCACAACCTCTAAAGCGGGACTTAACACCGGGGAGCTGTTTTTT
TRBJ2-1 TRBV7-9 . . CARQGAYNEQFF TGTGCCAGGCAGGGCGCCTACAATGAGCAGTTCTTC
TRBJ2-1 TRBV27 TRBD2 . CASSPLGASGRSNNEQFF TGTGCCAGCAGTCCCTTGGGGGCTAGCGGGAGGTCAAACAATGAGCAGTTCTTC
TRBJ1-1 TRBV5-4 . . CASSPELNTEAFF TGTGCCAGCAGCCCAGAACTCAACACTGAAGCTTTCTTT
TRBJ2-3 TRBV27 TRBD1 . CASSDRTGASADTQYF TGTGCCAGCAGTGATCGGACAGGGGCGTCGGCAGATACGCAGTATTTT
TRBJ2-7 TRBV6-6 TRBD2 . CASSPGLAGVWEQYF TGTGCCAGCAGTCCGGGACTAGCGGGAGTGTGGGAGCAGTACTTC
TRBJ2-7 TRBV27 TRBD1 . CASSFGQGYYEQYF TGTGCCAGCAGTTTTGGACAGGGGTACTACGAGCAGTACTTC
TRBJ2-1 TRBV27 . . CASSSPQIHNEQFF TGTGCCAGCAGTTCTCCCCAAATCCACAATGAGCAGTTCTTC
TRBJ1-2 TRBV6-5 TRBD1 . CASSNSGQGLKGYTF TGTGCCAGCAGTAACTCCGGACAGGGATTAAAAGGCTACACCTTC
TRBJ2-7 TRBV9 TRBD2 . CASSVGTSESYEQYF TGTGCCAGCAGCGTAGGGACTAGCGAATCCTACGAGCAGTACTTC
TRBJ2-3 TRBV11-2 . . CASRQEATDTQYF TGTGCCAGCAGGCAGGAAGCCACAGATACGCAGTATTTT
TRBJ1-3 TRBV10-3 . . CAISRAGNTIYF TGTGCCATCAGCCGGGCTGGAAACACCATATATTTT
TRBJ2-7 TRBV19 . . CASSTYRDSYEQYF TGTGCCAGTAGTACCTACAGGGACTCCTACGAGCAGTACTTC
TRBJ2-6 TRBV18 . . CASSPPGANVLTF TGTGCCAGCTCACCCCCGGGGGCCAACGTCCTGACTTTC
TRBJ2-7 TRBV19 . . CASSIGGFYEQYF TGTGCCAGTAGTATTGGGGGGTTCTACGAGCAGTACTTC
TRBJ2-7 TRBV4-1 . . CASSQGPGTAYEQYF TGCGCCAGCAGCCAAGGGCCAGGGACCGCCTACGAGCAGTACTTC
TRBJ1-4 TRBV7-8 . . CASSLRGSEREGWEKLFF TGTGCCAGCAGCTTAAGGGGGTCGGAACGCGAAGGTTGGGAAAAACTGTTTTTT
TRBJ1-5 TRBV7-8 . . CASSSESNQPQHF TGTGCCAGCAGCTCGGAAAGCAATCAGCCCCAGCATTTT
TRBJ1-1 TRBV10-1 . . CASSESRDTPNQNTEAFF TGCGCCAGCAGTGAGTCGCGGGACACCCCGAATCAGAACACTGAAGCTTTCTTT
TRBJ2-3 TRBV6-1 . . CASIPTGLTDTQYF TGTGCCAGCATTCCTACAGGGCTCACAGATACGCAGTATTTT
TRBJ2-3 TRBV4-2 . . CASSRWAVSTDTQYF TGTGCCAGCAGCCGATGGGCGGTTAGCACAGATACGCAGTATTTT
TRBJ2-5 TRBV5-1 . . CASSLEGLETQYF TGCGCCAGCAGCTTGGAGGGGTTGGAGACCCAGTACTTC
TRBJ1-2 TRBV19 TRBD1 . CATGQGTGGLSYGYTF TGTGCCACCGGCCAGGGGACAGGGGGCTTGAGCTATGGCTACACCTTC
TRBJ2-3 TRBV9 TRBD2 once CASSGSGRRVTQYF TGTGCCAGCAGCGGTAGCGGGAGGAGGGTTACGCAGTATTTT
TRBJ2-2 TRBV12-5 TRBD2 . CASGGLAGATGELFF TGTGCTAGCGGGGGGCTAGCGGGGGCCACCGGGGAGCTGTTTTTT
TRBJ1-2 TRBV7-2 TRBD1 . CASSPHGTGGNYGYTF TGTGCCAGCAGCCCTCACGGGACAGGGGGTAACTATGGCTACACCTTC
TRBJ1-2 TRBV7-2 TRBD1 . CASSPSRGQASGYTF TGTGCCAGCAGCCCAAGCAGGGGACAGGCTTCCGGCTACACCTTC
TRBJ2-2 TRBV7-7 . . CASSSPRGELFF TGTGCCAGCAGCTCCCCACGCGGGGAGCTGTTTTTT
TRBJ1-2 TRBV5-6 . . CASSVPGLTNYGYTF TGTGCCAGCTCCGTTCCCGGGCTAACTAACTATGGCTACACCTTC
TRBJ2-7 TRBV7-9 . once CASSLGATLSSYEQYF TGTGCCAGCAGCTTAGGTGCGACCCTGAGCTCCTACGAGCAGTACTTC
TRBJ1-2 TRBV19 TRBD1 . CATLQGESKGNYGYTF TGTGCCACCCTCCAGGGGGAGTCGAAGGGTAACTATGGCTACACCTTC
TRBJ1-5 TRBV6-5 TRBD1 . CASRARGNQPQHF TGTGCCAGCAGGGCCAGGGGGAATCAGCCCCAGCATTTT
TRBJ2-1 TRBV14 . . CASSQGLASSSYNEQFF TGTGCCAGCAGCCAAGGCCTAGCGTCGAGCTCCTACAATGAGCAGTTCTTC
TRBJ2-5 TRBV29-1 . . CSGNRDPLETQYF TGCAGCGGGAACCGGGACCCTCTAGAGACCCAGTACTTC
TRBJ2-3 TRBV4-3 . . CASSQEVRGDTQYF TGCGCCAGCAGCCAAGAAGTGAGGGGCGATACGCAGTATTTT
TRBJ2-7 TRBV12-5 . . CASGFRPGSSYEQYF TGTGCTAGTGGTTTCCGCCCAGGTAGCTCCTACGAGCAGTACTTC
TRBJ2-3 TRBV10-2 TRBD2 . CASSVTSGSSDTQYF TGCGCCAGCAGTGTGACTAGCGGGAGTTCTGATACGCAGTATTTT
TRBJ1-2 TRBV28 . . CASSLTVGGYTF TGTGCCAGCAGTTTGACAGTTGGTGGCTACACCTTC
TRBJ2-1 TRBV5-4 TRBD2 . CASSLGSSGSSYNEQFF TGTGCCAGCAGCTTGGGGTCCAGCGGGAGTTCCTACAATGAGCAGTTCTTC
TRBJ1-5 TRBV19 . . CASSIAGGGNQPQHF TGTGCCAGTAGTATAGCAGGAGGGGGAAACCAGCCCCAGCATTTT
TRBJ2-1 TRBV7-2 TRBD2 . CASSLLAGGNYNEQFF TGTGCCAGCAGCCTGTTAGCGGGGGGTAACTACAATGAGCAGTTCTTC
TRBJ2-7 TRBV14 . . CASSQGTPSVYEQYF TGTGCCAGCAGCCAAGGGACCCCGAGTGTCTACGAGCAGTACTTC
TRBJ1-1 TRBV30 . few CAWSPQTVNTEAFF TGTGCCTGGAGTCCTCAAACGGTGAACACTGAAGCTTTCTTT
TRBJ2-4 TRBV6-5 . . CASSYSRGRVGIQYF TGTGCCAGCAGTTACTCGCGAGGGAGAGTGGGCATTCAGTACTTC